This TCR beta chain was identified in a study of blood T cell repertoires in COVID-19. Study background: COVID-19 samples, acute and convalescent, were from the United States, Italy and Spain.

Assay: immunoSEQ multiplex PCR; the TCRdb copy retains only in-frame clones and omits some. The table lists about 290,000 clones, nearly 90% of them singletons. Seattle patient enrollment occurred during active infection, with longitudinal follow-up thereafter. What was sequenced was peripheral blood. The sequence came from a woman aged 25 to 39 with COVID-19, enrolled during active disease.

The CDR3 sequence: CASSRQDYTEAFF. As DNA, the CDR3 is TGTGCCAGCAGCCGACAGGATTACACTGAAGCTTTCTTT. The rearrangement joins TRBV14 to TRBJ1-1, with D possibly being TRBD1 (6 bases). V gave up 4 bases and J gave up 3 bases, with 9 bases separating them. Looked up from germline, CDR1 is SGHDN and CDR2 is FVKESK. This CDR3 is 13 amino acids long.